The present T cell receptor beta chain was sequenced within a study of neurological immune-mediated disorders. The cDNA was produced through 5'RACE with 10-nucleotide random UMIs. MiXCR, applied by TCRdb to the 5' RACE reads, yields one record per CDR3 protein. The data contain 60,000 or so distinct CDR3 sequences, 3% to 4% of them singletons. This clonotype showed up many times. The CDR3 loop spans 13 amino acids. Germline V lookup: CDR1 SNHLY, CDR2 FYNNEI. With 4 bases clipped from V and 7 bases from J, the junction kept 6 bases outside the gene matches. The sequenced sample was PBMCs. This TCR came from a woman aged 55-75 years with multiple sclerosis. V is TRBV2 and J is TRBJ2-7, with 8 bases identical to TRBD1. The CDR3 DNA reads TGTGCCAGCAGTGTACAGGGGGTGGGTGAGCAGTACTTC. Translated, it gives CASSVQGVGEQYF.